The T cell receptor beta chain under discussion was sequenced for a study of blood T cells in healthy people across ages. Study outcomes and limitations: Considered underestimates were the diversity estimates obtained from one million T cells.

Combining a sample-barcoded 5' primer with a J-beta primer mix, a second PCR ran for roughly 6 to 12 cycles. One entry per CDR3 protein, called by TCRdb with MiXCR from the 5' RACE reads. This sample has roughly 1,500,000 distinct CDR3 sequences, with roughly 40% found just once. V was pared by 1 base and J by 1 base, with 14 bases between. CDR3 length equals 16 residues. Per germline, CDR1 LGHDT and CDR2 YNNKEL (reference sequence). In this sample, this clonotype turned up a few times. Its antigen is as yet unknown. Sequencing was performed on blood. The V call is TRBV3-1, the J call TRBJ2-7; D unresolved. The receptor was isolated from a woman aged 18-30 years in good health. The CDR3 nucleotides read TGTGCCAGCAGCCAAGGGCCCTGGGCCGGGTCCTACGAGCAGTACTTC. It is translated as CASSQGPWAGSYEQYF.